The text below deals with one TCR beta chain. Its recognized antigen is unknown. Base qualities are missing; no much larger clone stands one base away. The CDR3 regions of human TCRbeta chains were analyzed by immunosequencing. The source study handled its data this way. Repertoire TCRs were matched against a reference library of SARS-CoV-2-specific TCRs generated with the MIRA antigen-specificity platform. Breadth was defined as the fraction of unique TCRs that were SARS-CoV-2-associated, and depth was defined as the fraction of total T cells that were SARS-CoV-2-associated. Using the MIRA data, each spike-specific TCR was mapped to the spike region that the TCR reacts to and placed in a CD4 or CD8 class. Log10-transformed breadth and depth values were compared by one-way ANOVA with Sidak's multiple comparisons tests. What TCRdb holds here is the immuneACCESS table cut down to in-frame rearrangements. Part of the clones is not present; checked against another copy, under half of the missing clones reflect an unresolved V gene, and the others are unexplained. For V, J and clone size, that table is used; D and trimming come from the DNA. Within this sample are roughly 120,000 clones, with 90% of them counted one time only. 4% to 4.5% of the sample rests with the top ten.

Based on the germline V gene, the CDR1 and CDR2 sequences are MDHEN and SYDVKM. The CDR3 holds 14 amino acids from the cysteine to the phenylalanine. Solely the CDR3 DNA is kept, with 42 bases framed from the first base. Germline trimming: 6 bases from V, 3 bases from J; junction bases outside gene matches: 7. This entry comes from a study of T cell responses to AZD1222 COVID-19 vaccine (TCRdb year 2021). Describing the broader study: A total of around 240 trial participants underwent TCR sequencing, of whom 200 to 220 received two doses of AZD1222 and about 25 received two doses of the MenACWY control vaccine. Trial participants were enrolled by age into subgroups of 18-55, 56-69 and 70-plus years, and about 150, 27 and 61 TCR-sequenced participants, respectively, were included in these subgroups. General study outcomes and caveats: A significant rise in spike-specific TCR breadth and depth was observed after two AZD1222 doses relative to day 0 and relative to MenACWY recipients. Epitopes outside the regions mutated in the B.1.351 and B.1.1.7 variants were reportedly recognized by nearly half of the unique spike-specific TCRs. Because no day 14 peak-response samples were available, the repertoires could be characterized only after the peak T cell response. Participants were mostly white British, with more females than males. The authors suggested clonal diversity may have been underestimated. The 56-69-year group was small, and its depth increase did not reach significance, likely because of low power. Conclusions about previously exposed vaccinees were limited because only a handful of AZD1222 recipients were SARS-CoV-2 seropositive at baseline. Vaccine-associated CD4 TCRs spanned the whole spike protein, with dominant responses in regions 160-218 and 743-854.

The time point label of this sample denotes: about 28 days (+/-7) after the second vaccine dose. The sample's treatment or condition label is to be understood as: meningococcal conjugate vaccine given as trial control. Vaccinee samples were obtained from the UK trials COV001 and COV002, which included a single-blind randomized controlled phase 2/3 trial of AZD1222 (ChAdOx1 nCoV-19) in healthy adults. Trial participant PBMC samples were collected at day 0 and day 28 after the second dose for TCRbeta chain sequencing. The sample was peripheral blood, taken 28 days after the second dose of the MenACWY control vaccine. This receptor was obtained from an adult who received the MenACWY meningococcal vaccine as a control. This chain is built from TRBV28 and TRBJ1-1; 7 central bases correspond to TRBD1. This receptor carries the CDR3 CASRNSGTDTEAFF. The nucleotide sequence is TGTGCCAGCAGAAACTCCGGGACAGACACTGAAGCTTTCTTT.